These 5 T cell receptor beta chains came from one sample sequenced in a study of beta chain features in type 1 diabetes. The authors reverse transcribed all of the isolated RNA, so sequencing captured expressed TCRB transcripts. Assay: immunoSEQ multiplex PCR; the TCRdb copy retains only in-frame clones and omits some. The table shows 250,000 to 350,000 clones, with approximately 14% occurring only once. Study-level points and caveats: Moderately but significantly shorter TCRB CDR3s were found in Type 1 diabetes patients in all four CD4+ subsets.

These receptors lack a known antigen. The specimen was naive CD4+ T cells from blood. Source of these receptors: a man aged 25 to 40 with type 1 diabetes.

The gene calls are TRBV7-2 and TRBJ2-1; D possibly corresponds to TRBD2 (6 bases). The ends were cut back, 1 base at V and 5 bases at J, with 12 bases in the middle. Germline V CDR1 and CDR2: SGHTA, FQGNSA. The CDR3 runs 15 residues. CDR3 coding DNA: TGTGCCAGCAGCTTAGTTTCGCGGGACCACAATGAGCAGTTCTTC. Residues: CASSLVSRDHNEQFF. Full variable domain (remainder filled in from reference TRBV7-2 and TRBJ2-1): GAGVSQSPSNKVTEKGKDVELRCDPISGHTALYWYRQSLGQGLEFLIYFQGNSAPDKSGLPSDRFSAERTGGSVSTLTIQRTQQEDSAVYLCASSLVSRDHNEQFFGPGTRLTVL.

This clone was counted between two and nine times. The chain carries TRBV6-6 and TRBJ2-1, with a weak D call TRBD1 (6 bases). Germline V CDR1 and CDR2: MNHNY, SVGAGI (reference sequence). CDR3 length equals 15 residues. V was pared by 6 bases and J by 10 bases, with 22 bases between. CDR3 sequence (DNA): TGTGCCAGCAGCAAATCCATATCCTCAGGGGACGAGCAGTTCTTC. Translation: CASSKSISSGDEQFF.

This chain links TRBV10-3 with TRBJ1-1; TRBD1 might be the D (6 bases). Germline CDR1 is ENHRY and CDR2 is SYGVKD. CDR3 size: 14 residues. V was pared by 0 bases and J by 3 bases, with 8 bases between. This CDR3 is CAISESGGDTEAFF. CDR3 sequence (DNA): TGTGCCATCAGTGAGTCAGGGGGGGACACTGAAGCTTTCTTT.

The V and J genes are TRBV7-9 and TRBJ1-1, with no clear D. Germline CDR1 is SEHNR and CDR2 is FQNEAQ (reference sequence). This CDR3 comprises 13 residues. Trimming left V 0 bases short and J 8 bases short, with 10 bases between. DNA for the CDR3: TGTGCCAGCAGCTTAGCGAGGAGCGGAGAAGCTTTCTTT. This encodes CASSLARSGEAFF. The variable domain in full, with the rest retrieved from reference TRBV7-9 and TRBJ1-1, is DTGVSQNPRHKITKRGQNVTFRCDPISEHNRLYWYRQTLGQGPEFLTYFQNEAQLEKSRLLSDRFSAERPKGSFSTLEIQRTEQGDSAMYLCASSLARSGEAFFGQGTRLTVV.

The table lists this clone with a few counts. The chain links TRBV28 to TRBJ2-2, with D unclear. With 1 base removed from V and 6 bases from J, the gap between germline ends came to 3 bases. CDR1 and CDR2 (germline): MDHEN, SYDVKM. This CDR3 is 12 amino acids long. The CDR3 sequence: CASSLYSGELFF. CDR3 in DNA: TGTGCCAGCAGTTTATACTCCGGGGAGCTGTTTTTT.